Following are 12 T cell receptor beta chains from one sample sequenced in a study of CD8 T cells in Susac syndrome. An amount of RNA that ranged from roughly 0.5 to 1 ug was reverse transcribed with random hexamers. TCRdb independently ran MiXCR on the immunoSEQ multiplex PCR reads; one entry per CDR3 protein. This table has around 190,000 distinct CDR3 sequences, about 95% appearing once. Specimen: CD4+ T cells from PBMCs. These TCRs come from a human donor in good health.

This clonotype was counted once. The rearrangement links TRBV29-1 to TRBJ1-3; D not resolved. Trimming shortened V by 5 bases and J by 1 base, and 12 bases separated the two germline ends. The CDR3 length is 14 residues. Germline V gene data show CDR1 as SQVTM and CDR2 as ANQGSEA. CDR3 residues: CSVNTALSGNTIYF. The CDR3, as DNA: TGCAGCGTTAATACAGCACTTTCTGGAAACACCATATATTTT.

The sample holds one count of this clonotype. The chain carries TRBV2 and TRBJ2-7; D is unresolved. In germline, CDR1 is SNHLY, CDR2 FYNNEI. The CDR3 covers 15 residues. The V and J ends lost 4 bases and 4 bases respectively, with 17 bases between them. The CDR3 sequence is CASSAGQHLIYEQYF. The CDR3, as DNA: TGTGCCAGCAGTGCCGGTCAACATCTCATTTACGAGCAGTACTTC.

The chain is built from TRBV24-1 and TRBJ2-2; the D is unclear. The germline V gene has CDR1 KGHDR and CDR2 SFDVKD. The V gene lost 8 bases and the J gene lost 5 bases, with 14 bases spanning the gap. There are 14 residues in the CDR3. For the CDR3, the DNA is TGTGCCACCACCGGGCCAGGTTATACCGGGGAGCTGTTTTTT. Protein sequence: CATTGPGYTGELFF.

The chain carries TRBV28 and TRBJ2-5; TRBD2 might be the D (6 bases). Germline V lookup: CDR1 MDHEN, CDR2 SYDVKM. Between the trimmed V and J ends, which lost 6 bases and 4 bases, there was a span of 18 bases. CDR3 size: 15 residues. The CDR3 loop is CASSSIGGTGETQYF. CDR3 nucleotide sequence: TGTGCCAGCAGCTCTATCGGAGGGACGGGAGAGACCCAGTACTTC.

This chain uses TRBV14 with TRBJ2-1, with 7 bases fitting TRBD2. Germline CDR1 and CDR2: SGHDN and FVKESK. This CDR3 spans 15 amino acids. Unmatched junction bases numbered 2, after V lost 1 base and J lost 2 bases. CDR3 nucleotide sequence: TGTGCCAGCAGCCAAGTCGCGGGAGCCTACAATGAGCAGTTCTTC. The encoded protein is CASSQVAGAYNEQFF.

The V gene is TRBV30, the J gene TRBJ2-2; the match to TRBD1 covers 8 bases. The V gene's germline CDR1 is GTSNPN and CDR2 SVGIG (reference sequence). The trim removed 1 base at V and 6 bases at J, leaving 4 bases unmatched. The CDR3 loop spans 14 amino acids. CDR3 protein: CAWSGQGAAGELFF. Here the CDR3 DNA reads TGTGCCTGGAGTGGGCAGGGGGCGGCCGGGGAGCTGTTTTTT.

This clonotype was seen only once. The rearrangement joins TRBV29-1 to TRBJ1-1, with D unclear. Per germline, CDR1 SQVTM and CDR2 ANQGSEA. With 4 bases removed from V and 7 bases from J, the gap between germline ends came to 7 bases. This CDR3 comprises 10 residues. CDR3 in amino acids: CSVGEHEAFF. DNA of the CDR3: TGCAGCGTTGGGGAGCATGAAGCTTTCTTT.

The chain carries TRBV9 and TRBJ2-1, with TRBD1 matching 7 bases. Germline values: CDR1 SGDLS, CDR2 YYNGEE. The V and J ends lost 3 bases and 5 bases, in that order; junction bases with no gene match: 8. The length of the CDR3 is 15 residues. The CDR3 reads CASSARWDRHNEQFF. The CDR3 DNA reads TGTGCCAGCAGCGCCCGCTGGGACAGACACAATGAGCAGTTCTTC.

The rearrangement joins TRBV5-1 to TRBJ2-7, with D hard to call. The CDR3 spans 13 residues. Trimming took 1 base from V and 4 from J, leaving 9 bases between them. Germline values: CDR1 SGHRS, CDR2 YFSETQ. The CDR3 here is CASSLQGFYEQYF. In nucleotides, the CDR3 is TGCGCCAGCAGCTTGCAAGGGTTTTACGAGCAGTACTTC. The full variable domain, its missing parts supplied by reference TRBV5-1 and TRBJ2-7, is KAGVTQTPRYLIKTRGQQVTLSCSPISGHRSVSWYQQTPGQGLQFLFEYFSETQRNKGNFPGRFSGRQFSNSRSEMNVSTLELGDSALYLCASSLQGFYEQYFGPGTRLTVT.

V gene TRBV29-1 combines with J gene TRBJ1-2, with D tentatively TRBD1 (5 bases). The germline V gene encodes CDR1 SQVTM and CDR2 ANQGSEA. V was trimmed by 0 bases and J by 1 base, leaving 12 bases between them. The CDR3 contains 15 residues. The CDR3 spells CSVEDLRDGNYGYTF. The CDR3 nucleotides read TGCAGCGTTGAAGATTTGAGGGACGGTAACTATGGCTACACCTTC.

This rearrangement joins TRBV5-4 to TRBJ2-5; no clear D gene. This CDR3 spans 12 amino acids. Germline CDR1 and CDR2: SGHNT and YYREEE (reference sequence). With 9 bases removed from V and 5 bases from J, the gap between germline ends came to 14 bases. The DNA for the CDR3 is TGTGCCACCACCAGCCCACGGGAGACCCAGTACTTC. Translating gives CATTSPRETQYF. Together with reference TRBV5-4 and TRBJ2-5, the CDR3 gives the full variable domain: ETGVTQSPTHLIKTRGQQVTLRCSSQSGHNTVSWYQQALGQGPQFIFQYYREEENGRGNFPPRFSGLQFPNYSSELNVNALELDDSALYLCATTSPRETQYFGPGTRLLVL.

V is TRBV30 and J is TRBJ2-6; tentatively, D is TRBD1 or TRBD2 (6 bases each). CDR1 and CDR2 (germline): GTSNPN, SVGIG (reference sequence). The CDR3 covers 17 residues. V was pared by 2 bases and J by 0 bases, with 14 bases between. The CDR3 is CAWSSGGPSSGANVLTF. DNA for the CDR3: TGTGCCTGGAGTAGTGGGGGGCCGAGCTCTGGGGCCAACGTCCTGACTTTC.